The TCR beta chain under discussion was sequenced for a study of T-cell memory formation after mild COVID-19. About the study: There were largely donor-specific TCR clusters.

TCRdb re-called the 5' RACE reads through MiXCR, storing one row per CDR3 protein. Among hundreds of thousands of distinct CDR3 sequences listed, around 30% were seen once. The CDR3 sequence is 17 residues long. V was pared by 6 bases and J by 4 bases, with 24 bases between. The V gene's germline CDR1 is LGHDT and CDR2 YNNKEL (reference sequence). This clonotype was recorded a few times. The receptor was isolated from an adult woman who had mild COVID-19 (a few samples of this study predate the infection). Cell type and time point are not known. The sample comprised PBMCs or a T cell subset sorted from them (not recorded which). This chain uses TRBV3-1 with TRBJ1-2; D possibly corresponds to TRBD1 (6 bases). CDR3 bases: TGTGCCAGCAGACCCCCGGTGGTAGCGGGGGCCTTCTATGGCTACACCTTC. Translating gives CASRPPVVAGAFYGYTF.